Below, 18 T cell receptor beta chains from the same sample are listed, as sequenced in a study of CXCR3-negative and CXCR3-positive naive CD8 T cells. General study findings and limits: TRB CDR3 hydrophobicity was greater in CXCR3-positive naive cells than in CXCR3-negative naive cells.

These receptors have no known antigen. Each TRB cDNA library was prepared by 5' RACE (with UMI labels). TCRdb processed the 5' RACE reads again and assigns one entry to each CDR3 protein, with no DNA. The sample totals some 140,000 distinct CDR3 sequences. Sequenced material: naive CXCR3+ CD8+ T cells from blood. Subset defined: CD45RO-CCR7+CD27+CD95- naive CD8+ T cells expressing CXCR3 (TNR3+). The receptors were gathered from a human donor in good health. Some clones in this sample may be carry-over from other donors' samples.

V gene TRBV29-1 combines with J gene TRBJ2-2; the TCRdb D gene call, TRBD1, has no DNA to confirm it. CDR3 size: 13 residues. Germline CDR1 SQVTM, CDR2 ANQGSEA. The chain's CDR3 is CSVEQGHTGELFF.

The chain links TRBV5-1 to TRBJ2-2; with no DNA, the TCRdb D assignment of TRBD1 cannot be verified. Germline V gene lookup returns CDR1 SGHRS and CDR2 YFSETQ. The CDR3 is made up of 15 amino acids. This CDR3 is CASSLGAGVTGELFF. Full variable domain (missing parts from reference TRBV5-1 and TRBJ2-2): KAGVTQTPRYLIKTRGQQVTLSCSPISGHRSVSWYQQTPGQGLQFLFEYFSETQRNKGNFPGRFSGRQFSNSRSEMNVSTLELGDSALYLCASSLGAGVTGELFFGEGSRLTVL.

This chain joins TRBV5-5 and TRBJ2-3; TCRdb picks TRBD2, but there is no DNA to check that call. The CDR3 is 18 residues long. Germline V gene data show CDR1 as SGHKS and CDR2 as YYEKEE (reference sequence). CDR3: CASSLVLFVLAGGDTQYF.

The V and J genes are TRBV28 and TRBJ2-1; the D gene TCRdb calls, TRBD1, cannot be checked with no DNA. This CDR3 spans 13 amino acids. CDR1 and CDR2 (germline): MDHEN, SYDVKM. CDR3: CASVGGGTYEQFF.

The genes are TRBV5-6 and TRBJ2-2; TCRdb's D gene call, TRBD2, goes unchecked for lack of DNA. The germline V gene has CDR1 SGHDT and CDR2 YYEEEE. The length of the CDR3 is 19 residues. CDR3 residues: CASSVGTLAGYTPTGELFF.

The chain is built from TRBV5-1 and TRBJ1-5. CDR3 length: 14 amino acids. CDR1 is SGHRS and CDR2 is YFSETQ in the germline V gene. The CDR3: CASRPDLSNQPQHF.

The genes are TRBV28 and TRBJ2-3; TCRdb lists TRBD1, though no DNA is available to test this call. This CDR3 spans 14 amino acids. Germline V gene data show CDR1 as MDHEN and CDR2 as SYDVKM. CDR3 loop: CASSSTGSTDTQYF.

The gene calls are TRBV7-9 and TRBJ2-7; the D call of TRBD2 rests on TCRdb alone, since no DNA is present to check it. Per germline, CDR1 SEHNR and CDR2 FQNEAQ (reference sequence). The CDR3 spans 15 residues. CDR3 residues: CASSLEERGEVEQYF.

This rearrangement joins TRBV12-3 or TRBV12-4 to TRBJ2-1; TCRdb's D gene call, TRBD2, goes unchecked for lack of DNA. CDR3 length: 15 amino acids. CDR3 region: CASSIPGTSPNEQFF.

This chain links TRBV28 with TRBJ2-7; checking the TCRdb D call of TRBD2 is not possible without DNA. This CDR3 has 13 amino acids. Per germline, CDR1 MDHEN and CDR2 SYDVKM. The CDR3 sequence: CASSLALEPRQYF.

This rearrangement joins TRBV20-1 to TRBJ2-5. The CDR3 totals 11 residues. CDR1 is DFQATT and CDR2 is SNEGSKA in the germline V gene (reference sequence). CDR3: CSARKSETQYF.

CDR3 amino acids: CASSPLRGGDYEQYF. The chain carries TRBV28 and TRBJ2-7; the TCRdb call, TRBD1, lacks DNA for checking. This CDR3 is 15 amino acids long. Germline CDR1 and CDR2: MDHEN and SYDVKM.

The chain is built from TRBV4-3 and TRBJ2-1; lacking DNA, the TRBD1 call made by TCRdb goes unchecked. Germline CDR1 reads LGHNA; CDR2 reads YSLEER. The CDR3 runs 18 residues. Here the CDR3 reads CASSPPPEAELIRNEQFF.

V gene TRBV5-1 combines with J gene TRBJ1-1. Per the germline V gene, CDR1 is SGHRS and CDR2 is YFSETQ. CDR3 length: 13 amino acids. The CDR3 is CASSSTLNLTAFF.

The CDR3 spells CASSSSHRDQPQHF. The V call is TRBV12-3 or TRBV12-4, the J call TRBJ1-5. The CDR3 has 14 amino acids.

This rearrangement joins TRBV20-1 to TRBJ2-1; there is no DNA to check the TCRdb D call of TRBD1. This CDR3 is built from 14 residues. The V gene's germline CDR1 is DFQATT and CDR2 SNEGSKA (reference sequence). CDR3 region: CSATDRALYNEQFF.

The chain couples TRBV7-3 to TRBJ2-7; TCRdb proposes TRBD1, but this gene call is untestable without DNA. Germline CDR1 and CDR2: SGHTA and FQGTGA. There are 14 residues in the CDR3. CDR3 amino acids: CASSVDRGPYEQYF.

The gene calls are TRBV6-2 or TRBV6-3 and TRBJ2-6. Germline CDR1 reads MNHEY; CDR2 reads SVGEGT. This CDR3 comprises 13 residues. CDR3 amino acids: CASSIPSANVLTF.